One and the same sample provided the 12 T cell receptor beta chains below, sequenced in a study of molecular identifiers for immune sequencing clone quantification. MiXCR, applied by TCRdb to the PCR reads, yields one record per CDR3 protein. The sample consists of some 580,000 distinct CDR3 sequences, about 25% of them appearing once. Sequencing input: naive CD8+ T cells from blood, with Jurkat cell RNA spiked in. Subset meaning: FACS-sorted CD8+CD4-CCR7+CD45RA+ naive T cells. These TCRs come from a human donor in good health. Some libraries in this study had Jurkat cell RNA spiked in.

In this sample, this clonotype turned up a few times. The rearrangement joins TRBV2 to TRBJ1-1; no clear D. V was shortened by 1 base and J by 7 bases, with 16 bases between the two germline ends. The germline V gene has CDR1 SNHLY and CDR2 FYNNEI. This CDR3 spans 15 amino acids. The CDR3, as DNA: TGTGCCAGCAGTGAAGTGGTTTTGGGAACCGGTGAAGCTTTCTTT. Translated: CASSEVVLGTGEAFF. The complete variable domain, with remaining parts taken from reference TRBV2 and TRBJ1-1, reads EPEVTQTPSHQVTQMGQEVILRCVPISNHLYFYWYRQILGQKVEFLVSFYNNEISEKSEIFDDQFSVERPDGSNFTLKIRSTKLEDSAMYFCASSEVVLGTGEAFFGQGTRLTVV.

This chain links TRBV12-3 or TRBV12-4 with TRBJ2-4; the match to TRBD1 covers 7 bases. The CDR3 runs to 14 residues. Germline trimming cut 6 bases from V and 3 bases from J; bases unmatched to any gene: 5. The CDR3 protein is CASRSGQDKNIQYF. In DNA, the CDR3 is TGTGCCAGCAGGAGCGGACAGGACAAAAACATTCAGTACTTC.

On this clonotype: A much bigger clone sits one base away, suggesting this may be a read error. The J gene is TRBJ1-1, the V gene TRBV5-1, with 11 bases aligning to TRBD1. This CDR3 has 17 residues. Germline assignment: CDR1 SGHRS and CDR2 YFSETQ. The CDR3 region is CARSLPWTGGERTEAFF. For the CDR3, the DNA is TGCGCCCGCAGCTTGCCCTGGACAGGGGGCGAGCGCACTGAAGCTTTCTTT.

This clonotype showed up just once. The gene calls are TRBV28 and TRBJ2-5, with D unclear. CDR3 length: 15 amino acids. The V end was cut by 3 bases, the J end by 2 bases, with 13 bases between. The germline V gene encodes CDR1 MDHEN and CDR2 SYDVKM. CDR3 protein: CASSFFGSGQETQYF. CDR3 DNA: TGTGCCAGCAGTTTTTTTGGGTCAGGACAAGAGACCCAGTACTTC. The variable domain in full, completed from reference TRBV28 and TRBJ2-5, reads DVKVTQSSRYLVKRTGEKVFLECVQDMDHENMFWYRQDPGLGLRLIYFSYDVKMKEKGDIPEGYSVSREKKERFSLILESASTNQTSMYLCASSFFGSGQETQYFGPGTRLLVL.

This clonotype was observed a handful of times. The CDR3 loop is CASRPSGEYEQYF. In DNA form, the CDR3 reads TGTGCCAGCAGACCCTCAGGGGAATACGAGCAGTACTTC. The J gene is TRBJ2-7, the V gene TRBV5-8, with D perhaps TRBD1 (6 bases). Per germline, CDR1 SGHTS and CDR2 YDEGEE. CDR3 length: 13 residues. Deletions cut 5 bases from V and 4 bases from J, with 13 bases between.

The chain is built from TRBV29-1 and TRBJ2-3; D might be TRBD2 (6 bases). Trimming pared 7 bases from V and 4 bases from J, leaving 15 bases between. CDR1 and CDR2 from the germline V gene are SQVTM and ANQGSEA. The CDR3 covers 13 residues. CDR3 loop: CSALTRGPDTQYF. The CDR3 DNA reads as TGCAGCGCCCTCACGCGGGGACCAGATACGCAGTATTTT.

The DNA for the CDR3 is TGTGCCAGCCCCCAAGGGGGCGCGAAGACCCAGTACTTC. Translation: CASPQGGAKTQYF. The chain combines TRBV2 with TRBJ2-5, with 7 bases fitting TRBD1. V was pared by 8 bases and J by 6 bases, with 9 bases of the junction left unmatched. The V gene's germline CDR1 is SNHLY and CDR2 FYNNEI. The CDR3 has 13 residues.

As to this clonotype: A much bigger clone sits one base away, suggesting this may be a read error. The chain recombines TRBV6-5 with TRBJ1-4, with a possible D match to TRBD1 (5 bases). The CDR3 length is 14 residues. Trimming left V 4 bases short and J 10 bases short, with 16 bases between. Germline-derived CDR1 and CDR2 are MNHEY and SVGAGI. The CDR3 protein is CASSLLGDDGKLFF. The DNA for the CDR3 is TGTGCCAGCAGTTTGCTAGGGGACGATGGAAAACTGTTTTTT.

This clonotype was counted ten times or more. The chain recombines TRBV7-9 with TRBJ2-7, with D unresolved. This CDR3 has 13 residues. Trimming stripped 1 base from V and 4 bases from J, with 8 bases between. Per germline, CDR1 SEHNR and CDR2 FQNEAQ (reference sequence). The CDR3 loop is CASSLVSGYEQYF. For the CDR3, the DNA is TGTGCCAGCAGCTTAGTCTCGGGTTACGAGCAGTACTTC.

This clonotype turned up a few times. The rearrangement links TRBV30 to TRBJ2-3; D gene uncertain. The CDR3 spans 14 residues. Germline loops: CDR1 GTSNPN, CDR2 SVGIG (reference sequence). V gave up 0 bases and J gave up 0 bases, with 7 bases separating them. The CDR3 loop reads CAWSVSVSTDTQYF. The CDR3 region has the DNA TGTGCCTGGAGTGTGTCGGTTAGCACAGATACGCAGTATTTT. Combining the CDR3 with reference TRBV30 and TRBJ2-3 gives the whole variable domain SQTIHQWPATLVQPVGSPLSLECTVEGTSNPNLYWYRQAAGRGLQLLFYSVGIGQISSEVPQNLSASRPQDRQFILSSKKLLLSDSGFYLCAWSVSVSTDTQYFGPGTRLTVL.

This clonotype showed up many times. This rearrangement joins TRBV6-5 to TRBJ2-7; no definite D call. V lost 0 bases and J lost 7, with 13 bases in between. Germline loops: CDR1 MNHEY, CDR2 SVGAGI. This CDR3 contains 14 residues. The DNA of the CDR3 is TGTGCCAGCAGTTACTCGATTGACCCTCGGGAGCAGTACTTC. It codes for CASSYSIDPREQYF.

This clonotype was recorded a few times. The chain uses TRBV27 and TRBJ2-3, with TRBD2 matching over 8 bases. This CDR3 comprises 18 residues. The germline CDR1 and CDR2 sequences are MNHEY and SMNVEV (reference sequence). J was trimmed by 1 base and V by 0 bases; bases with no gene match: 9. The CDR3 DNA is TGTGCCAGCAGTTTATCGAAAATCGGTAGCGGGGGCACAGATACGCAGTATTTT. This sequence encodes CASSLSKIGSGGTDTQYF.